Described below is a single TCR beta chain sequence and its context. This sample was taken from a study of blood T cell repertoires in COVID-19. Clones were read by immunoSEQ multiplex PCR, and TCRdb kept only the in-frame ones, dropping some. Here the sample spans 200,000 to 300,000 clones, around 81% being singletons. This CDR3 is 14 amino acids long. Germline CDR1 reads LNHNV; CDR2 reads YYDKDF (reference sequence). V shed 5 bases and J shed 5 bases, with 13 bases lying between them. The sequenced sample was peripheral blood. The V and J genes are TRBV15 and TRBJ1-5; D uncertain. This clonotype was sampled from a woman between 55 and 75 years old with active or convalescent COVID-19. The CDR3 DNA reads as TGTGCCACCAGCGCCGGGATGGGAGATCAGCCCCAGCATTTT. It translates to CATSAGMGDQPQHF.